A selection of T cell receptor beta chains follows, all from one sample in a study of T-cell reconstitution after alpha-beta-depleted transplantation in children. TCRdb reprocessed the PCR reads via MiXCR and lists one record per CDR3 protein. The sample holds about 500,000 distinct CDR3 sequences, around a third seen once. The sample in question was PBMCs from the stem cell graft donor, obtained from the stem cell graft. These receptors all come from a human donor who donated a stem cell graft to a child with aplastic anemia. CDR3s include the opening cysteine and the closing phenylalanine or tryptophan. The order of the fields is CDR3 length, V gene, J gene, D gene, clone size, CDR3 protein, CDR3 DNA. The D gene is left open where the match is weak. For some rows the clone size is stated as once, few or many, or as a class when expanded; others skip it.

CDR3 length: 13
V gene: TRBV9
J gene: TRBJ2-3
D gene: .
clone size: few
CDR3 protein: CASSVGSPNTQYF
CDR3 DNA: TGTGCCAGCAGCGTCGGGAGTCCAAATACGCAGTATTTT

CDR3 length: 18
V gene: TRBV15
J gene: TRBJ1-5
D gene: .
clone size: few
CDR3 protein: CATSKRWAGEGGNQPQHF
CDR3 DNA: TGTGCCACCAGCAAACGATGGGCAGGGGAGGGGGGCAATCAGCCCCAGCATTTT

CDR3 length: 14
V gene: TRBV27
J gene: TRBJ2-5
D gene: .
clone size: .
CDR3 protein: CASSYTGIPETQYF
CDR3 DNA: TGTGCCAGCAGTTATACAGGGATCCCCGAGACCCAGTACTTC

CDR3 length: 14
V gene: TRBV7-9
J gene: TRBJ1-1
D gene: .
clone size: .
CDR3 protein: CASSTQGRTAEAFF
CDR3 DNA: TGTGCCAGCAGCACCCAGGGACGTACTGCGGAAGCTTTCTTT

CDR3 length: 17
V gene: TRBV7-2
J gene: TRBJ2-1
D gene: .
clone size: .
CDR3 protein: CASSFNSRVTIYNEQFF
CDR3 DNA: TGTGCCAGCAGCTTCAACAGCAGGGTCACTATCTACAATGAGCAGTTCTTC

CDR3 length: 16
V gene: TRBV29-1
J gene: TRBJ2-1
D gene: TRBD2
clone size: few
CDR3 protein: CSVDTWGTSVFNEQFF
CDR3 DNA: TGCAGCGTTGACACATGGGGGACTAGCGTCTTCAATGAGCAGTTCTTC

CDR3 length: 15
V gene: TRBV18
J gene: TRBJ2-7
D gene: TRBD2
clone size: .
CDR3 protein: CASSPGGGIAYEQYF
CDR3 DNA: TGTGCCAGCTCACCAGGGGGAGGGATAGCCTACGAGCAGTACTTC

CDR3 length: 13
V gene: TRBV7-2
J gene: TRBJ2-1
D gene: .
clone size: .
CDR3 protein: CASRGPGVTEQFF
CDR3 DNA: TGTGCCAGCCGAGGACCGGGGGTAACTGAGCAGTTCTTC

CDR3 length: 13
V gene: TRBV27
J gene: TRBJ2-7
D gene: .
clone size: few
CDR3 protein: CASSAQGRYEQYF
CDR3 DNA: TGTGCCAGCAGTGCTCAGGGGCGCTACGAGCAGTACTTC

CDR3 length: 16
V gene: TRBV6-1
J gene: TRBJ2-1
D gene: TRBD2
clone size: .
CDR3 protein: CASSGGAGRSYNEQFF
CDR3 DNA: TGTGCCAGCAGTGGGGGAGCGGGAAGGTCCTACAATGAGCAGTTCTTC

CDR3 length: 17
V gene: TRBV5-4
J gene: TRBJ2-1
D gene: TRBD2
clone size: .
CDR3 protein: CASSSEPGLAGYNEQFF
CDR3 DNA: TGTGCCAGCAGCTCGGAACCGGGACTAGCGGGATACAATGAGCAGTTCTTC

CDR3 length: 16
V gene: TRBV7-2
J gene: TRBJ2-1
D gene: .
clone size: .
CDR3 protein: CASSLVVGPRGYEQFF
CDR3 DNA: TGTGCCAGCAGCTTAGTAGTCGGGCCGAGGGGTTATGAGCAGTTCTTC

CDR3 length: 14
V gene: TRBV7-2
J gene: TRBJ2-5
D gene: .
clone size: .
CDR3 protein: CASSLARGAETQYF
CDR3 DNA: TGTGCCAGCAGCTTAGCTCGAGGGGCTGAGACCCAGTACTTC

CDR3 length: 14
V gene: TRBV7-2
J gene: TRBJ2-5
D gene: TRBD2
clone size: many
CDR3 protein: CASSSGGALKTQYF
CDR3 DNA: TGTGCCAGCAGCTCGGGAGGGGCACTGAAAACCCAGTACTTC

CDR3 length: 14
V gene: TRBV20-1
J gene: TRBJ1-5
D gene: .
clone size: .
CDR3 protein: CSAPTAGVNQPQHF
CDR3 DNA: TGCAGTGCCCCGACTGCAGGGGTTAATCAGCCCCAGCATTTT

CDR3 length: 13
V gene: TRBV29-1
J gene: TRBJ2-5
D gene: .
clone size: few
CDR3 protein: CSASTAGSATQYF
CDR3 DNA: TGCAGCGCATCGACTGCTGGGTCGGCGACCCAGTACTTC

CDR3 length: 13
V gene: TRBV29-1
J gene: TRBJ2-7
D gene: .
clone size: .
CDR3 protein: CSVEFGDSYEQYF
CDR3 DNA: TGCAGCGTTGAATTCGGGGATTCCTACGAGCAGTACTTC

CDR3 length: 15
V gene: TRBV18
J gene: TRBJ1-4
D gene: .
clone size: few
CDR3 protein: CASSGQTSTNEKLFF
CDR3 DNA: TGTGCCAGCTCAGGACAAACTTCAACTAATGAAAAACTGTTTTTT

CDR3 length: 13
V gene: TRBV6-2/TRBV6-3
J gene: TRBJ1-2
D gene: .
clone size: .
CDR3 protein: CASAENRDYGYTF
CDR3 DNA: TGTGCCAGTGCAGAGAATCGCGACTATGGCTACACCTTC

CDR3 length: 14
V gene: TRBV15
J gene: TRBJ1-5
D gene: .
clone size: few
CDR3 protein: CATNGQYSNQPQHF
CDR3 DNA: TGTGCCACCAACGGACAGTATAGCAATCAGCCCCAGCATTTT

CDR3 length: 12
V gene: TRBV7-9
J gene: TRBJ2-4
D gene: TRBD1
clone size: .
CDR3 protein: CASSPDRVSLYF
CDR3 DNA: TGTGCCAGCAGCCCAGACAGGGTGTCTTTGTACTTC

CDR3 length: 14
V gene: TRBV27
J gene: TRBJ2-1
D gene: .
clone size: .
CDR3 protein: CASGISGSYNEQFF
CDR3 DNA: TGTGCCAGCGGAATTAGTGGGTCCTACAATGAGCAGTTCTTC

CDR3 length: 16
V gene: TRBV12-3/TRBV12-4
J gene: TRBJ2-5
D gene: TRBD2
clone size: .
CDR3 protein: CASSLRLAGASETQYF
CDR3 DNA: TGTGCCAGCAGTCTTCGACTAGCGGGAGCGTCAGAGACCCAGTACTTC

CDR3 length: 14
V gene: TRBV20-1
J gene: TRBJ2-1
D gene: TRBD2
clone size: many
CDR3 protein: CSAGTSGRFNEQFF
CDR3 DNA: TGCAGTGCGGGGACTAGCGGGAGATTCAATGAGCAGTTCTTC

CDR3 length: 16
V gene: TRBV7-2
J gene: TRBJ2-3
D gene: TRBD2
clone size: .
CDR3 protein: CASSPGLAGGVDTQYF
CDR3 DNA: TGTGCCAGCAGCCCGGGACTAGCGGGAGGGGTAGATACGCAGTATTTT

CDR3 length: 13
V gene: TRBV7-2
J gene: TRBJ2-3
D gene: .
clone size: few
CDR3 protein: CASSLLARDTQYF
CDR3 DNA: TGTGCCAGCAGCTTACTAGCGAGGGATACGCAGTATTTT

CDR3 length: 11
V gene: TRBV20-1
J gene: TRBJ2-3
D gene: .
clone size: .
CDR3 protein: CSARPYDTQYF
CDR3 DNA: TGCAGTGCCCGCCCCTACGATACGCAGTATTTT

CDR3 length: 16
V gene: TRBV6-1
J gene: TRBJ2-3
D gene: .
clone size: .
CDR3 protein: CATKGGVGRATDTQYF
CDR3 DNA: TGTGCCACCAAAGGGGGGGTTGGCAGGGCAACAGATACGCAGTATTTT

CDR3 length: 17
V gene: TRBV4-3
J gene: TRBJ2-3
D gene: TRBD2
clone size: .
CDR3 protein: CASSQYPSGRRTDTQYF
CDR3 DNA: TGCGCCAGCAGCCAATACCCTAGCGGGAGAAGAACAGATACGCAGTATTTT

CDR3 length: 14
V gene: TRBV2
J gene: TRBJ1-2
D gene: TRBD1
clone size: .
CDR3 protein: CASSLVGGAGGYTF
CDR3 DNA: TGTGCCAGCAGTCTAGTAGGGGGCGCTGGGGGCTACACCTTC

CDR3 length: 16
V gene: TRBV6-1
J gene: TRBJ1-4
D gene: .
clone size: .
CDR3 protein: CASSEQGAPTNEKLFF
CDR3 DNA: TGTGCCAGCAGTGAACAAGGTGCTCCAACTAATGAAAAACTGTTTTTT

CDR3 length: 16
V gene: TRBV5-1
J gene: TRBJ2-7
D gene: TRBD2
clone size: few
CDR3 protein: CASSLDPGLASREQYF
CDR3 DNA: TGCGCCAGCAGCTTGGATCCGGGACTAGCATCTAGAGAGCAGTACTTC

CDR3 length: 15
V gene: TRBV7-2
J gene: TRBJ1-4
D gene: .
clone size: .
CDR3 protein: CASSLLRGSGEKLFF
CDR3 DNA: TGTGCCAGCAGCCTGCTAAGGGGGTCGGGTGAAAAACTGTTTTTT

CDR3 length: 14
V gene: TRBV7-2
J gene: TRBJ2-3
D gene: .
clone size: .
CDR3 protein: CASSLAGIPDTQYF
CDR3 DNA: TGTGCCAGCAGCTTAGCAGGGATCCCAGATACGCAGTATTTT

CDR3 length: 16
V gene: TRBV7-8
J gene: TRBJ2-3
D gene: TRBD1
clone size: .
CDR3 protein: CASSLGDRGLPDTQYF
CDR3 DNA: TGTGCCAGCAGCTTAGGGGACAGGGGGCTGCCAGATACGCAGTATTTT

CDR3 length: 13
V gene: TRBV9
J gene: TRBJ2-5
D gene: .
clone size: .
CDR3 protein: CASSVSGGETQYF
CDR3 DNA: TGTGCCAGCAGCGTGTCGGGTGGGGAGACCCAGTACTTC

CDR3 length: 12
V gene: TRBV20-1
J gene: TRBJ1-1
D gene: .
clone size: .
CDR3 protein: CSASLRADEAFF
CDR3 DNA: TGCAGTGCTAGTCTCCGGGCGGACGAAGCTTTCTTT

CDR3 length: 15
V gene: TRBV27
J gene: TRBJ2-5
D gene: .
clone size: .
CDR3 protein: CASSYHPSRKETQYF
CDR3 DNA: TGTGCCAGCAGTTACCATCCCTCACGAAAAGAGACCCAGTACTTC

CDR3 length: 14
V gene: TRBV20-1
J gene: TRBJ2-3
D gene: TRBD1
clone size: few
CDR3 protein: CSAGGTGSSDTQYF
CDR3 DNA: TGCAGTGCTGGCGGGACAGGGTCGTCAGATACGCAGTATTTT

CDR3 length: 14
V gene: TRBV7-2
J gene: TRBJ1-1
D gene: .
clone size: few
CDR3 protein: CASSLVPGNTEAFF
CDR3 DNA: TGTGCCAGCAGCTTAGTCCCAGGGAACACTGAAGCTTTCTTT

CDR3 length: 15
V gene: TRBV7-2
J gene: TRBJ2-7
D gene: .
clone size: few
CDR3 protein: CASSSADQPSYEQYF
CDR3 DNA: TGTGCCAGCAGCTCCGCCGACCAGCCCTCCTACGAGCAGTACTTC

CDR3 length: 11
V gene: TRBV5-1
J gene: TRBJ2-3
D gene: .
clone size: many
CDR3 protein: CASSDTDTQYF
CDR3 DNA: TGCGCCAGCAGCGACACAGATACGCAGTATTTT

CDR3 length: 13
V gene: TRBV29-1
J gene: TRBJ1-5
D gene: .
clone size: few
CDR3 protein: CSVETGNNQPQHF
CDR3 DNA: TGCAGCGTTGAAACAGGGAACAATCAGCCCCAGCATTTT

CDR3 length: 15
V gene: TRBV14
J gene: TRBJ2-5
D gene: .
clone size: .
CDR3 protein: CASSHPRRQSETQYF
CDR3 DNA: TGTGCCAGCAGCCATCCTAGACGGCAATCAGAGACCCAGTACTTC

CDR3 length: 15
V gene: TRBV6-2/TRBV6-3
J gene: TRBJ2-1
D gene: .
clone size: .
CDR3 protein: CASSYSEDLGNEQFF
CDR3 DNA: TGTGCCAGCAGTTACTCGGAGGATTTGGGGAATGAGCAGTTCTTC

CDR3 length: 14
V gene: TRBV20-1
J gene: TRBJ2-2
D gene: .
clone size: few
CDR3 protein: CSARALASTGELFF
CDR3 DNA: TGCAGTGCTAGAGCACTTGCGAGCACCGGGGAGCTGTTTTTT

CDR3 length: 15
V gene: TRBV15
J gene: TRBJ1-1
D gene: TRBD1
clone size: .
CDR3 protein: CATSRDRGLSTEAFF
CDR3 DNA: TGTGCCACCAGCAGAGACAGGGGGCTGAGCACTGAAGCTTTCTTT

CDR3 length: 13
V gene: TRBV20-1
J gene: TRBJ2-1
D gene: .
clone size: .
CDR3 protein: CSAVLTSYNEQFF
CDR3 DNA: TGCAGTGCTGTACTCACTAGCTACAATGAGCAGTTCTTC

CDR3 length: 17
V gene: TRBV20-1
J gene: TRBJ2-2
D gene: TRBD2
clone size: few
CDR3 protein: CSATTTWASGNTGELFF
CDR3 DNA: TGCAGTGCCACCACTACCTGGGCTAGCGGGAACACCGGGGAGCTGTTTTTT

CDR3 length: 14
V gene: TRBV5-2
J gene: TRBJ2-2
D gene: .
clone size: .
CDR3 protein: CASKGQGVNGELFF
CDR3 DNA: TGTGCCAGCAAAGGACAGGGGGTTAACGGGGAGCTGTTTTTT

CDR3 length: 19
V gene: TRBV7-2
J gene: TRBJ2-7
D gene: TRBD2
clone size: .
CDR3 protein: CASSLAQSRWTSGSYEQYF
CDR3 DNA: TGTGCCAGCAGCTTAGCCCAGTCCCGATGGACTAGCGGGAGTTACGAGCAGTACTTC

CDR3 length: 14
V gene: TRBV29-1
J gene: TRBJ2-1
D gene: TRBD2
clone size: .
CDR3 protein: CSVGTSGIYNEQFF
CDR3 DNA: TGCAGCGTTGGGACTAGCGGGATCTACAATGAGCAGTTCTTC

CDR3 length: 12
V gene: TRBV20-1
J gene: TRBJ1-1
D gene: TRBD1
clone size: .
CDR3 protein: CSAKQGGRKAFF
CDR3 DNA: TGCAGTGCTAAGCAGGGGGGCAGAAAAGCTTTCTTT

CDR3 length: 13
V gene: TRBV9
J gene: TRBJ1-1
D gene: .
clone size: once
CDR3 protein: CASSVVFRGQDQF
CDR3 DNA: TGTGCCAGCAGCGTAGTATTCCGGGGCCAGGACCAATTT

CDR3 length: 15
V gene: TRBV27
J gene: TRBJ2-3
D gene: TRBD1
clone size: .
CDR3 protein: CASSLQGGPTDTQYF
CDR3 DNA: TGTGCCAGCAGTTTACAAGGGGGCCCCACAGATACGCAGTATTTT

CDR3 length: 17
V gene: TRBV4-3
J gene: TRBJ2-3
D gene: .
clone size: few
CDR3 protein: CASSQDVRASSTDTQYF
CDR3 DNA: TGCGCCAGCAGCCAAGATGTAAGGGCGTCTAGCACAGATACGCAGTATTTT

CDR3 length: 15
V gene: TRBV20-1
J gene: TRBJ1-1
D gene: TRBD1
clone size: few
CDR3 protein: CSAQLQGVGNTEAFF
CDR3 DNA: TGCAGTGCTCAGCTACAGGGGGTAGGGAACACTGAAGCTTTCTTT

CDR3 length: 13
V gene: TRBV20-1
J gene: TRBJ2-1
D gene: TRBD2
clone size: .
CDR3 protein: CSARGDYVNEQFF
CDR3 DNA: TGCAGTGCTAGGGGGGACTACGTAAATGAGCAGTTCTTC

CDR3 length: 17
V gene: TRBV6-5
J gene: TRBJ2-3
D gene: TRBD1
clone size: few
CDR3 protein: CASSYSSRDSGTDTQYF
CDR3 DNA: TGTGCCAGCAGTTACTCGTCCCGGGACAGTGGGACAGATACGCAGTATTTT